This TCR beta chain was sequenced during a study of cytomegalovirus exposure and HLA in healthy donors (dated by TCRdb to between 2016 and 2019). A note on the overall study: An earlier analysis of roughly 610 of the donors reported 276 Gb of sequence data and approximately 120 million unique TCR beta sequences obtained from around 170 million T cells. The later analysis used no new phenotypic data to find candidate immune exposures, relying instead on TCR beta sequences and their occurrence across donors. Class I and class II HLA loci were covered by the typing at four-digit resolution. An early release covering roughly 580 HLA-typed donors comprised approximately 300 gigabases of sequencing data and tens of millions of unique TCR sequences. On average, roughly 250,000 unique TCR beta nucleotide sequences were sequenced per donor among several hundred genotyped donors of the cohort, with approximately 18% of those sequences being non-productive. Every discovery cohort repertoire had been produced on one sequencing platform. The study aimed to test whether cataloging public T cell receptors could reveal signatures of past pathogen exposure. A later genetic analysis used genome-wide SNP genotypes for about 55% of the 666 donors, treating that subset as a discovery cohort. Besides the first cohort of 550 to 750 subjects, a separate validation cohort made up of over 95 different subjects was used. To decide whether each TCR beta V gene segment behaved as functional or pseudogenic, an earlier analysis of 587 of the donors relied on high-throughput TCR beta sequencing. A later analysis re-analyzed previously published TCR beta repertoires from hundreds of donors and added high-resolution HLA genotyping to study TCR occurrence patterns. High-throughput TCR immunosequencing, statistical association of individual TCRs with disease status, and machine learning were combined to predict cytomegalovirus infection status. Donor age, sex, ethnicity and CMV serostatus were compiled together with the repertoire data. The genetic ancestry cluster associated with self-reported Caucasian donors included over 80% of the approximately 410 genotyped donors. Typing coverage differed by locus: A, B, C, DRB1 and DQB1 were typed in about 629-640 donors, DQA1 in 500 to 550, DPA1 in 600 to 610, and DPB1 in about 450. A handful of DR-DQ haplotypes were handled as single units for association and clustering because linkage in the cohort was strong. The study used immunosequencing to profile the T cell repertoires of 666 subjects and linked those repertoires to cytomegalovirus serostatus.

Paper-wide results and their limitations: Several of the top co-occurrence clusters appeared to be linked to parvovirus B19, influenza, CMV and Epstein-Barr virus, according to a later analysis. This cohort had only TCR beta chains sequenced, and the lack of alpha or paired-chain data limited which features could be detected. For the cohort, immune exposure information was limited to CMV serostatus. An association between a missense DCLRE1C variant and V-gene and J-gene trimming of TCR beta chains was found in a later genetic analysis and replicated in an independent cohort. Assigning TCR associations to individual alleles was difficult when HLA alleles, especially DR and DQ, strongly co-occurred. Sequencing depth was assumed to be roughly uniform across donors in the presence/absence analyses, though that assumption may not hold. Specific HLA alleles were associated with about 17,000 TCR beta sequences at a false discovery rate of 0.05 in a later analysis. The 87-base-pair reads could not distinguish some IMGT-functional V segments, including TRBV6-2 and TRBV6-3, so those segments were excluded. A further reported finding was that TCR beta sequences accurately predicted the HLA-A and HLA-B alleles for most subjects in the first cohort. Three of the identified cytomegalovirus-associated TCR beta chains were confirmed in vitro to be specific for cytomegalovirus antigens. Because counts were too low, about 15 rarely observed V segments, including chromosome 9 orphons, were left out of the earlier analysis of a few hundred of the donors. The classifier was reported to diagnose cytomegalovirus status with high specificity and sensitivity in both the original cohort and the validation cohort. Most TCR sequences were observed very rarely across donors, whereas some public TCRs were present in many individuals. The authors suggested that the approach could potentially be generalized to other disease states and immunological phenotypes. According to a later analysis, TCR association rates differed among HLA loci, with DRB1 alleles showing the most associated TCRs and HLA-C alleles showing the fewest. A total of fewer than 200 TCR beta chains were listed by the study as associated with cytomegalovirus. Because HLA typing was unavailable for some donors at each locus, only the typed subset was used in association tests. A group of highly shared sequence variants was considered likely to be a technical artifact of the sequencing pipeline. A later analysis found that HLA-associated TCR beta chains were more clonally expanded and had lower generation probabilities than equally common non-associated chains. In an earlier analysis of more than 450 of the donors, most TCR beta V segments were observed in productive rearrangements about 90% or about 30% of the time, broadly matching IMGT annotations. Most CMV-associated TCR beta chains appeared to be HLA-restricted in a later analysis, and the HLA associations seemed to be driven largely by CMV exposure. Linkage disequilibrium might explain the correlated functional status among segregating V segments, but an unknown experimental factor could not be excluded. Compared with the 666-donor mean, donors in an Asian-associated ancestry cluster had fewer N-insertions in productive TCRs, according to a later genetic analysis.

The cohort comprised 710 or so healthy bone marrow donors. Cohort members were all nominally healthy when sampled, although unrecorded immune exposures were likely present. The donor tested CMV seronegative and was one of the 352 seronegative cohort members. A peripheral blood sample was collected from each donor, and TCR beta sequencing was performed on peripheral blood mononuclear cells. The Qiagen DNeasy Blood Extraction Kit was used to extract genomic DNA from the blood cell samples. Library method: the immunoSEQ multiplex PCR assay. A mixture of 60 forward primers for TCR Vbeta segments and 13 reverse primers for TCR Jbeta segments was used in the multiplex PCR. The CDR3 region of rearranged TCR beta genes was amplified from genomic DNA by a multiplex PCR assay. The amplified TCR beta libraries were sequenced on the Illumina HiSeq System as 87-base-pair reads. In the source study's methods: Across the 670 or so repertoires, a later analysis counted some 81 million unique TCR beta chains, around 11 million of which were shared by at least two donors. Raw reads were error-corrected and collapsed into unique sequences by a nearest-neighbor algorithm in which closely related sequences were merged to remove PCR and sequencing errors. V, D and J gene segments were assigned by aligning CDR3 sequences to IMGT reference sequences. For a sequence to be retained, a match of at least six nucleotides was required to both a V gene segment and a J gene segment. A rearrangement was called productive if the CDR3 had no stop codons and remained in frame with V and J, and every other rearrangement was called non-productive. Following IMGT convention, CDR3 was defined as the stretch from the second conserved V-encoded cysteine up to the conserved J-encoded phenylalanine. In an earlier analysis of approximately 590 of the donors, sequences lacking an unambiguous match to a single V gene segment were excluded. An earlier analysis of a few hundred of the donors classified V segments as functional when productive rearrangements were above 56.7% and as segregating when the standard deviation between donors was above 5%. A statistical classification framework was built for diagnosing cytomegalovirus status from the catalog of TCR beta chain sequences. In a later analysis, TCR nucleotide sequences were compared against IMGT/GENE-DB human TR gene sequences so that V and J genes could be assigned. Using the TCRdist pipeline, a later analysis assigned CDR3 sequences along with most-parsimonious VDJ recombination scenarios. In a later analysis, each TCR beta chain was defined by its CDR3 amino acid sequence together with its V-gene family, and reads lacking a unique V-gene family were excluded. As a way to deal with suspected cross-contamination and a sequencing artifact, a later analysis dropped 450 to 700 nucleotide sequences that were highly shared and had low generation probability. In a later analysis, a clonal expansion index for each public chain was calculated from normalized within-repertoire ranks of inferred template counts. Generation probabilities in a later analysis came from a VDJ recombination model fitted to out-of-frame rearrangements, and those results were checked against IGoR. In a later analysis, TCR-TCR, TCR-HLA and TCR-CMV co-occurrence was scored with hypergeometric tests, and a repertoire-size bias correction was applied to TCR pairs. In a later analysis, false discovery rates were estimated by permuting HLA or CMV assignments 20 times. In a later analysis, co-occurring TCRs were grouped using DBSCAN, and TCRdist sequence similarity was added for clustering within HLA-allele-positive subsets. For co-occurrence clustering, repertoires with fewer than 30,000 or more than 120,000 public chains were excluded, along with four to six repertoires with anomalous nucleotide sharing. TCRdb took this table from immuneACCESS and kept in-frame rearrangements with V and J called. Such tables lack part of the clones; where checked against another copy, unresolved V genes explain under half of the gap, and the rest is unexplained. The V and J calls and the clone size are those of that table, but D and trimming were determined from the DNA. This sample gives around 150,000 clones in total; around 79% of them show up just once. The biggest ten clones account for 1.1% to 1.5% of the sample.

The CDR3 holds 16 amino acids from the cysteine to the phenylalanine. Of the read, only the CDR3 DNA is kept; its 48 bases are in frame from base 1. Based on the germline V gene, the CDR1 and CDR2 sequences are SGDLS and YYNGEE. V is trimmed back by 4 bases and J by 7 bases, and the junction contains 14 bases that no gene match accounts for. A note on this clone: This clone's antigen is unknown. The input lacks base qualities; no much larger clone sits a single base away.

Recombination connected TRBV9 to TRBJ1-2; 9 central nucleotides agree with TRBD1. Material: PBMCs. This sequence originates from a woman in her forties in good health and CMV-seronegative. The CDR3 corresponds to CASSPYLGQGKSGYTF. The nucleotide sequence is TGTGCCAGCAGCCCTTACCTGGGACAGGGAAAGAGTGGCTACACCTTC.